A single sample is the source of the 8 T cell receptor beta chains below, sequenced in a study of early T cells in non-severe SARS-CoV-2 infection. TCRdb redid the calling of the 5' RACE reads with MiXCR, one entry per CDR3 protein. This sample has under 70,000 distinct CDR3 sequences, with 4.5% to 7% found just once. Material: whole blood. These receptors were obtained from an adult who was a healthcare worker with PCR-confirmed SARS-CoV-2 infection or an uninfected control (not recorded which).

This clonotype was observed a few times. The rearrangement joins TRBV7-9 to TRBJ1-5; TRBD1 aligns across 9 bases. The CDR3 spans 16 residues. Germline CDR1 is SEHNR and CDR2 is FQNEAQ (reference sequence). Trimming cost V 5 bases and J 0 bases; bases outside gene matches: 5. CDR3 sequence (DNA): TGTGCCAGCAGCCTAACAGGGGGCTATAGCAATCAGCCCCAGCATTTT. Its protein is CASSLTGGYSNQPQHF.

This clonotype was seen many times. V gene TRBV7-9 combines with J gene TRBJ2-7; D might be TRBD2 (5 bases). With 4 bases removed from V and 0 bases from J, the gap between germline ends came to 10 bases. The CDR3 is 14 residues long. Per the germline V gene, CDR1 is SEHNR and CDR2 is FQNEAQ (reference sequence). CDR3 region: CASSSDWVSYEQYF. The CDR3 nucleotides read TGTGCCAGCAGCTCGGACTGGGTCTCCTACGAGCAGTACTTC.

The chain has TRBV6-5 and TRBJ1-2; TRBD1 agrees at 8 bases. V lost 6 bases, J lost 8 bases, and 11 bases stayed unmatched. CDR1 is MNHEY and CDR2 is SVGAGI in the germline V gene. The CDR3 covers 14 residues. DNA for the CDR3: TGTGCCAGCAGACCCCGGCAGGGGGCGAAAGGCTACACCTTC. Translated: CASRPRQGAKGYTF.

This clonotype was counted at least ten times. This sequence joins TRBV7-8 and TRBJ2-5, with unresolved D. Germline V gives CDR1 SGHVS, CDR2 FQNEAQ. V was clipped by 7 bases and J by 5 bases, with 8 bases between them. The CDR3 is made up of 11 amino acids. CDR3 bases: TGTGCCAGCACCCTCCAGGAGACCCAGTACTTC. It is translated as CASTLQETQYF.

A few counts support this clonotype. V usage is TRBV27 and J usage is TRBJ1-2; maybe TRBD1 (5 bases). The CDR3 has 13 amino acids. Trimming left V 5 bases short and J 4 bases short, with 11 bases between. Germline V gives CDR1 MNHEY, CDR2 SMNVEV (reference sequence). In DNA form, the CDR3 reads TGTGCCAGCAGTATCGGACACTCCTATGGCTACACCTTC. This encodes CASSIGHSYGYTF.

The table lists this clonotype with many counts. The chain carries TRBV7-2 and TRBJ2-7, with a tentative D call TRBD2 (5 bases). Deletions cut 1 base from V and 2 bases from J, with 12 bases between. The CDR3 contains 15 residues. From germline, CDR1 is SGHTA and CDR2 FQGNSA. The CDR3 nucleotides are TGTGCCAGCAGCTTAGTCGGGATAAGGGCCTACGAGCAGTACTTC. It specifies CASSLVGIRAYEQYF.

This chain connects TRBV27 to TRBJ1-5, with D perhaps TRBD1 (5 bases). In germline, CDR1 is MNHEY, CDR2 SMNVEV (reference sequence). This CDR3 has 16 residues. Trimming took 5 bases from V and 2 from J, leaving 16 bases between them. DNA of the CDR3: TGTGCCAGCAGTATCCTCCGAGGGGACGGCAATCAGCCCCAGCATTTT. It specifies CASSILRGDGNQPQHF.

This clonotype was seen at least ten times. The rearrangement joins TRBV4-1 to TRBJ2-2, with 10 nucleotides matching TRBD1. The V and J ends lost 4 bases and 3 bases, in that order; junction bases with no gene match: 2. This CDR3 spans 15 amino acids. CDR1 is MGHRA and CDR2 is YSYEKL in the germline V gene. CDR3 nucleotides: TGCGCCAGCAGCCTAGGGACAGGGGACACCGGGGAGCTGTTTTTT. Its protein is CASSLGTGDTGELFF.